This T cell receptor beta chain was found in a study of T cells in Graves' hyperthyroidism and ophthalmopathy. The germline V gene has CDR1 LNHDA and CDR2 SQIVND (reference sequence). The ends were cut back, 8 bases at V and 2 bases at J, with 7 bases in the middle. CDR3 length: 12 residues. Findings and limits, study-wide: Blood shared most expanded thyroid clonotypes above 0.001.

Amplification of TCR beta CDR3 regions was performed using RNA transcripts as template. The HTBI set primed first-round TCR CDR3 RT-PCR. TCRdb re-analysed the multiplex PCR reads in MiXCR, keeping a single row per CDR3 protein. The table has some 250,000 distinct CDR3 sequences, roughly 15% seen once. For this clonotype: Its antigen remains unidentified.

V usage is TRBV19 and J usage is TRBJ1-5; D remains ambiguous. This TCR came from a woman aged 45 to 65 with Graves' hyperthyroidism that later progressed to Graves' ophthalmopathy. The sample comprised blood. The CDR3 DNA follows: TGTGCCAGTGGCTTAGGCAATCAGCCCCAGCATTTT. Protein sequence: CASGLGNQPQHF.